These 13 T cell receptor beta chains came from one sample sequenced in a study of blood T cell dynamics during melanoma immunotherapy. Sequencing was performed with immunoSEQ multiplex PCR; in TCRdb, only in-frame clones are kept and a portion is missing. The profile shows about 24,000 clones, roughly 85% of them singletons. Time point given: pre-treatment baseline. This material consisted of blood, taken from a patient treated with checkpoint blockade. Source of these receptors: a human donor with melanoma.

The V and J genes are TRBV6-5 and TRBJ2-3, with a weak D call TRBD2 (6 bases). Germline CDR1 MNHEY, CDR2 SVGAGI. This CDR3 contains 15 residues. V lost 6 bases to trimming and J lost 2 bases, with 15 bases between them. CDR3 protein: CASRVGGGHTDTQYF. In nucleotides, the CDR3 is TGTGCCAGCAGGGTCGGGGGTGGCCACACAGATACGCAGTATTTT.

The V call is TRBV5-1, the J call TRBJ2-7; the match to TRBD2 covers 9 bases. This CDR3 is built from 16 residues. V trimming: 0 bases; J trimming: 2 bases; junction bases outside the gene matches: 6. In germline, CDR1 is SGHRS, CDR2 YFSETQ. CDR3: CASSLETSGPTYEQYF. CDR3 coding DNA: TGCGCCAGCAGCTTGGAGACTAGCGGCCCGACCTACGAGCAGTACTTC.

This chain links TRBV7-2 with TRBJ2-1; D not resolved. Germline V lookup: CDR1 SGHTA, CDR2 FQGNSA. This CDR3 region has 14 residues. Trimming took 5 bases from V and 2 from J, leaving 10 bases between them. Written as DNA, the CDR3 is TGTGCCAGCAGCCCCTCTGCGGCCTACAATGAGCAGTTCTTC. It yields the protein CASSPSAAYNEQFF. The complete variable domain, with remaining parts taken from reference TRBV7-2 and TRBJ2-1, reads GAGVSQSPSNKVTEKGKDVELRCDPISGHTALYWYRQSLGQGLEFLIYFQGNSAPDKSGLPSDRFSAERTGGSVSTLTIQRTQQEDSAVYLCASSPSAAYNEQFFGPGTRLTVL.

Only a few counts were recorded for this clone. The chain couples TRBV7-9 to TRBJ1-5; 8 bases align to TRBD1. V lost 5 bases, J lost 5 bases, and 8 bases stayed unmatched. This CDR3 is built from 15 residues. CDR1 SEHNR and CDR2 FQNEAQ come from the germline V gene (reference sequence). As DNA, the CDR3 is TGTGCCAGCAGCCTGACAGGGGCGGGCGATCAGCCCCAGCATTTT. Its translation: CASSLTGAGDQPQHF. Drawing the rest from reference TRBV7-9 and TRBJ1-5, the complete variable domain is DTGVSQNPRHKITKRGQNVTFRCDPISEHNRLYWYRQTLGQGPEFLTYFQNEAQLEKSRLLSDRFSAERPKGSFSTLEIQRTEQGDSAMYLCASSLTGAGDQPQHFGDGTRLSIL.

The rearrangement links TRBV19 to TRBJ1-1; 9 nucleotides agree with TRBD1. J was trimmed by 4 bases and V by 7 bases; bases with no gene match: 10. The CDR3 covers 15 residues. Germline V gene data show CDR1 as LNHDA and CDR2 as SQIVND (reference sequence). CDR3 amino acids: CASTRTGGGGTEAFF. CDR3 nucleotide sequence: TGTGCCAGTACCCGAACAGGGGGCGGGGGCACTGAAGCTTTCTTT.

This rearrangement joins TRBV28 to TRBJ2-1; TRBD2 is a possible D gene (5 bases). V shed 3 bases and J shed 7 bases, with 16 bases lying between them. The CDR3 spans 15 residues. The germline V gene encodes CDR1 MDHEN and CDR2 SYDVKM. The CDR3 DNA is TGTGCCAGCAGTTTTCGTGGGAGAAGGGAGAATGAGCAGTTCTTC. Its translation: CASSFRGRRENEQFF.

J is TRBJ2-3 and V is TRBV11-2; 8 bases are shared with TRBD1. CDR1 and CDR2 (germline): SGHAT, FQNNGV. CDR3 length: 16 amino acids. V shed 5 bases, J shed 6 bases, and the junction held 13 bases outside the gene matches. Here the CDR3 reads CASSGRTGWPLDTQYF. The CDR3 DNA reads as TGTGCCAGCAGCGGGCGGACAGGGTGGCCCTTGGATACGCAGTATTTT.

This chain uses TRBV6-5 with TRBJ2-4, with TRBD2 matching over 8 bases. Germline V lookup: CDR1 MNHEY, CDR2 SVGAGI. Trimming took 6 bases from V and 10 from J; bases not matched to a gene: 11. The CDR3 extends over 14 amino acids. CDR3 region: CASSATGTRRIQYF. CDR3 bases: TGTGCCAGCAGCGCGACCGGGACTAGGAGAATTCAGTACTTC.

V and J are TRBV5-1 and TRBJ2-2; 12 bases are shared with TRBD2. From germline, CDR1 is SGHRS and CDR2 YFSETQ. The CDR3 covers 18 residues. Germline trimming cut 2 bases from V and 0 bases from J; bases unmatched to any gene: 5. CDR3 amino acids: CASSLRTSGAANTGELFF. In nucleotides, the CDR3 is TGCGCCAGCAGCTTAAGGACTAGCGGGGCGGCGAACACCGGGGAGCTGTTTTTT.

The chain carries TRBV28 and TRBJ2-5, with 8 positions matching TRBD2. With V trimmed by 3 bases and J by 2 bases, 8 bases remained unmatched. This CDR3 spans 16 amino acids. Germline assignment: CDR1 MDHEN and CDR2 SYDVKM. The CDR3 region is CASSLAQLAVQETQYF. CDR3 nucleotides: TGTGCCAGCAGTTTGGCTCAACTAGCGGTACAAGAGACCCAGTACTTC.

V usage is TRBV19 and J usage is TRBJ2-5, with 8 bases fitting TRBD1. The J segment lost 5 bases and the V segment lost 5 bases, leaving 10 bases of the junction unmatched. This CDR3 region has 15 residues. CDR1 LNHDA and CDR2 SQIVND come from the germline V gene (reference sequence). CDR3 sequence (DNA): TGTGCCAGTAGTCCCCGGACAGGGATGTATGAGACCCAGTACTTC. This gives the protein CASSPRTGMYETQYF.

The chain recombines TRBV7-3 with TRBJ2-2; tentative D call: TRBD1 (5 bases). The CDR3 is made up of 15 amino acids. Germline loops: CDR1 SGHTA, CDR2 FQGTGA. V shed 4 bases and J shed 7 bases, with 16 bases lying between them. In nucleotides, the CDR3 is TGTGCCAGCAGCTCGACAGTGGGGCCGGGCGGGGAGCTGTTTTTT. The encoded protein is CASSSTVGPGGELFF.

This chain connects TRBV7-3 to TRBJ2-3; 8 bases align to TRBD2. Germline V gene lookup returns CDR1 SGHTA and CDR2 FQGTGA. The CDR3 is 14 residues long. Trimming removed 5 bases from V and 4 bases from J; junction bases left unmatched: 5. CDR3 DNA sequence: TGTGCCAGCAGCCCTCCCGGGGGGGCAGATACGCAGTATTTT. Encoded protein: CASSPPGGADTQYF.